Listed here are 29 T cell receptor beta chains from one sample, sequenced in a study of blood T cell repertoires in COVID-19. Libraries were prepared by immunoSEQ multiplex PCR; TCRdb keeps only in-frame clonotypes and omits some of them. The data contain about 210,000 clones, around 81% of them singletons. Sequenced: peripheral blood. These receptors were obtained from a human donor in a cohort sampled during active COVID-19.

This clone was recorded once. This rearrangement joins TRBV5-6 to TRBJ2-2; 7 nucleotides line up with TRBD2. The ends lost 0 bases at V and 0 bases at J; junction bases unmatched: 5. The germline CDR1 and CDR2 sequences are SGHDT and YYEEEE. This CDR3 spans 17 amino acids. CDR3 in DNA: TGTGCCAGCAGCTTGGAAGCGGGGAGGGCGAACACCGGGGAGCTGTTTTTT. This gives the protein CASSLEAGRANTGELFF.

This clone was seen a handful of times. This chain connects TRBV28 to TRBJ2-6, with 9 nucleotides matching TRBD1. In germline, CDR1 is MDHEN, CDR2 SYDVKM. Germline trimming cut 5 bases from V and 4 bases from J; bases unmatched to any gene: 3. This CDR3 has 15 amino acids. The CDR3 DNA reads TGTGCCAGCAGTCACAGGGGGCCAGGGGCCAACGTCCTGACTTTC. Its translation: CASSHRGPGANVLTF.

This clone was seen at least ten times. The V call is TRBV5-6, the J call TRBJ1-5; D is undetermined. The CDR3 has 12 amino acids. Per germline, CDR1 SGHDT and CDR2 YYEEEE. V lost 4 bases and J 4 bases, leaving 6 bases between the germline ends. CDR3 nucleotides: TGTGCCAGCAGCCTAATAAATCAGCCCCAGCATTTT. Its protein is CASSLINQPQHF. Full variable domain (missing parts from reference TRBV5-6 and TRBJ1-5): DAGVTQSPTHLIKTRGQQVTLRCSPKSGHDTVSWYQQALGQGPQFIFQYYEEEERQRGNFPDRFSGHQFPNYSSELNVNALLLGDSALYLCASSLINQPQHFGDGTRLSIL.

J is TRBJ2-3 and V is TRBV4-3, with TRBD2 identical over 8 bases. The CDR3 is made up of 15 amino acids. Unmatched junction bases numbered 6, after V lost 6 bases and J lost 1 base. CDR1 and CDR2 from the germline V gene are LGHNA and YSLEER. In DNA, the CDR3 is TGCGCCAGCAGAGTCGGACTAGCTGGCACAGATACGCAGTATTTT. It is translated as CASRVGLAGTDTQYF.

The chain joins TRBV29-1 to TRBJ1-1, with a tentative D call TRBD1 (5 bases). Trimming pared 5 bases from V and 0 bases from J, leaving 13 bases between. The CDR3 runs to 14 residues. Germline V gene lookup returns CDR1 SQVTM and CDR2 ANQGSEA. CDR3 in DNA: TGCAGCGTTCTACAGGACACTCTGAACACTGAAGCTTTCTTT. Translating gives CSVLQDTLNTEAFF.

The V gene is TRBV12-3 or TRBV12-4, the J gene TRBJ2-5; D gene unclear. With 6 bases removed from V and 5 bases from J, the gap between germline ends came to 10 bases. The CDR3 is made up of 12 amino acids. CDR3 in amino acids: CASSLPPETQYF. As DNA, the CDR3 is TGTGCCAGCAGCCTACCCCCGGAGACCCAGTACTTC.

The genes are TRBV7-9 and TRBJ2-7; 12 nucleotides align to TRBD1. Germline V CDR1 and CDR2: SEHNR, FQNEAQ (reference sequence). V lost 4 bases, J lost 7 bases, and 11 bases stayed unmatched. The CDR3 length is 16 residues. For the CDR3, the DNA is TGTGCCAGCAGCTCATCCCGGGGACAGGGGGCGCGGGAGCAGTACTTC. This translates into CASSSSRGQGAREQYF.

The rearrangement links TRBV5-1 to TRBJ1-3; weak D call: TRBD1 (6 bases). Germline CDR1 and CDR2: SGHRS and YFSETQ. The CDR3 spans 17 residues. V lost 1 base and J 0 bases, leaving 14 bases between the germline ends. CDR3 loop: CASSLMQGPSSGNTIYF. DNA for the CDR3: TGCGCCAGCAGCTTGATGCAGGGGCCGAGCTCTGGAAACACCATATATTTT. The full variable domain, in which reference TRBV5-1 and TRBJ1-3 provide the parts outside the CDR3, is KAGVTQTPRYLIKTRGQQVTLSCSPISGHRSVSWYQQTPGQGLQFLFEYFSETQRNKGNFPGRFSGRQFSNSRSEMNVSTLELGDSALYLCASSLMQGPSSGNTIYFGEGSWLTVV.

This clone was seen just once. The chain links TRBV5-6 to TRBJ1-4; D might be TRBD1 (6 bases). The CDR3 spans 13 residues. The germline gives CDR1 SGHDT, CDR2 YYEEEE. Trimming stripped 4 bases from V and 6 bases from J, with 10 bases between. CDR3 in amino acids: CASSKDSYEKLFF. CDR3 sequence (DNA): TGTGCCAGCAGCAAGGACAGCTATGAAAAACTGTTTTTT.

V usage is TRBV30 and J usage is TRBJ1-1, with 12 positions matching TRBD1. Germline CDR1 GTSNPN, CDR2 SVGIG (reference sequence). J was trimmed by 0 bases and V by 1 base; bases with no gene match: 6. The CDR3 has 17 amino acids. The CDR3 here is CAWSGDRGPSMNTEAFF. The CDR3 DNA follows: TGTGCCTGGAGTGGGGACAGGGGGCCCTCTATGAACACTGAAGCTTTCTTT. The whole variable domain, remainder taken from reference TRBV30 and TRBJ1-1, is SQTIHQWPATLVQPVGSPLSLECTVEGTSNPNLYWYRQAAGRGLQLLFYSVGIGQISSEVPQNLSASRPQDRQFILSSKKLLLSDSGFYLCAWSGDRGPSMNTEAFFGQGTRLTVV.

The chain joins TRBV7-9 to TRBJ1-6, with D tentatively TRBD1 (6 bases). The CDR3 contains 14 residues. Germline V gene data show CDR1 as SEHNR and CDR2 as FQNEAQ (reference sequence). With 4 bases removed from V and 9 bases from J, the gap between germline ends came to 13 bases. CDR3 nucleotide sequence: TGTGCCAGCAGCTCAGGGACAATCCTTTCACCCCTCCACTTT. This encodes CASSSGTILSPLHF.

The chain is built from TRBV4-1 and TRBJ1-2, with 7 bases that match TRBD1. The germline V gene encodes CDR1 MGHRA and CDR2 YSYEKL. V lost 4 bases and J lost 1; bases outside the gene matches: 3. The CDR3 spans 14 residues. Written as DNA, the CDR3 is TGCGCCAGCAGCCTCGACAGGGTTAACTATGGCTACACCTTC. Encoded protein: CASSLDRVNYGYTF.

In its sample, this clone was seen once. J is TRBJ1-1 and V is TRBV7-8; D uncertain. Germline loops: CDR1 SGHVS, CDR2 FQNEAQ. The CDR3 contains 13 residues. Trimming took off 5 bases at V and 1 base at J, with 8 bases between the two ends. CDR3 region: CASSRSGNTEAFF. In DNA, the CDR3 is TGTGCCAGCAGCAGGTCAGGGAACACTGAAGCTTTCTTT.

The chain carries TRBV11-3 and TRBJ2-1; unclear D gene. The CDR3 spans 12 residues. The ends were cut back, 4 bases at V and 7 bases at J, with 8 bases in the middle. The germline CDR1 and CDR2 sequences are SGHNT and YENEEA. The CDR3 DNA reads as TGTGCCAGCAGCTCTAGTAGAAATGAGCAGTTCTTC. Translated, it gives CASSSSRNEQFF.

The chain combines TRBV6-1 with TRBJ1-6, with 7 bases fitting TRBD1. The CDR3 runs 14 residues. V lost 3 bases, J lost 10 bases, and 6 bases stayed unmatched. Germline V gene data show CDR1 as MNHNS and CDR2 as SASEGT. CDR3 DNA: TGTGCCAGCAGTGATAATCCAGGGGGATCACCCCTCCACTTT. It is translated as CASSDNPGGSPLHF.

This rearrangement joins TRBV3-1 (or the pseudogene TRBV3-2) to TRBJ2-2; no clear D. Germline V gene lookup returns CDR1 LGHDT and CDR2 YNNKEL (reference sequence). V was clipped by 2 bases and J by 7 bases, with 8 bases between them. CDR3 size: 13 residues. The CDR3 DNA follows: TGTGCCAGCAGCCAATCGCGAGGCGGGGAGCTGTTTTTT. Translating gives CASSQSRGGELFF.

The rearrangement uses TRBV5-4 and TRBJ2-7; D gene ambiguous. The germline gives CDR1 SGHNT, CDR2 YYREEE (reference sequence). V was trimmed by 1 base and J by 5 bases, leaving 10 bases between them. The CDR3 contains 13 residues. CDR3 sequence: CASSLSQRHEQYF. CDR3 nucleotide sequence: TGTGCCAGCAGCTTGAGTCAGCGCCACGAGCAGTACTTC.

The chain has TRBV18 and TRBJ1-2; TRBD1 matches at 8 bases. The length of the CDR3 is 13 residues. Germline CDR1 KGHSH, CDR2 LQKENI. V lost 3 bases, J lost 5 bases, and 2 bases stayed unmatched. The CDR3 reads CASSPGTGYGYTF. Written as DNA, the CDR3 is TGTGCCAGCTCACCCGGGACAGGATATGGCTACACCTTC.

V is TRBV12-3 or TRBV12-4 and J is TRBJ1-2, with D uncertain. The CDR3 totals 13 residues. Deletions cut 5 bases from V and 4 bases from J, with 11 bases between. This CDR3 is CASSPDEGYGYTF. The DNA for the CDR3 is TGTGCCAGCAGTCCCGATGAGGGCTATGGCTACACCTTC.

The chain carries TRBV2 and TRBJ2-1; maybe TRBD1 (5 bases). CDR3 size: 12 residues. Germline V gene sequence: CDR1 SNHLY, CDR2 FYNNEI. Trimming removed 6 bases from V and 9 bases from J, with 12 bases in between. Written as DNA, the CDR3 is TGTGCCAGCAGCCTCAGGGAAGGTGAGCAGTTCTTC. This codes for CASSLREGEQFF.

The table lists this clone with a count of one. This rearrangement joins TRBV29-1 to TRBJ2-7, with a weak D call TRBD1 (5 bases). The CDR3 is 12 residues long. Trimming pared 3 bases from V and 1 base from J, leaving 7 bases between. The V gene's germline CDR1 is SQVTM and CDR2 ANQGSEA. The CDR3 here is CSVEDTSYEQYF. DNA for the CDR3: TGCAGCGTTGAGGACACTTCCTACGAGCAGTACTTC.

This clone was picked up one time. The chain employs TRBV6-6 and TRBJ2-2; 8 nucleotides match TRBD1. V lost 6 bases, J lost 4 bases, and 4 bases stayed unmatched. The length of the CDR3 is 14 residues. Looked up from germline, CDR1 is MNHNY and CDR2 is SVGAGI (reference sequence). The CDR3 DNA sequence: TGTGCCAGCAGGTGGACAGGGCGCACCGGGGAGCTGTTTTTT. This gives the protein CASRWTGRTGELFF.

This clone occurred a few times. CDR3 sequence (DNA): TGCGCCAGCAGCTTGCTAGGACTAGAAAGCTCCTACGAGCAGTACTTC. This gives the protein CASSLLGLESSYEQYF. The chain uses TRBV5-1 and TRBJ2-7, with TRBD2 matching over 7 bases. Unmatched junction bases numbered 7, after V lost 1 base and J lost 0 bases. Per germline, CDR1 SGHRS and CDR2 YFSETQ. The CDR3 sequence is 16 residues long.

This clone has a handful of counts. The chain joins TRBV10-3 to TRBJ2-6; the D gene is possibly TRBD1 (5 bases). V was clipped by 0 bases and J by 7 bases, with 13 bases between them. Germline CDR1 reads ENHRY; CDR2 reads SYGVKD. The CDR3 consists of 16 residues. CDR3 bases: TGTGCCATCAGTGAGTCAGGGGCCCAGGGAGCCAACGTCCTGACTTTC. Protein product: CAISESGAQGANVLTF.

This rearrangement joins TRBV19 to TRBJ2-4; D perhaps matches TRBD1 (6 bases). The V end lost 4 bases, the J end lost 8 bases, and 12 bases lay between the germline ends. This CDR3 has 13 residues. CDR1 and CDR2 (germline): LNHDA, SQIVND (reference sequence). The CDR3 sequence is CASSRNRVDIQYF. CDR3 in DNA: TGTGCCAGTAGTAGAAACAGGGTTGACATTCAGTACTTC.

The rearrangement joins TRBV27 to TRBJ2-5; TRBD2 is a possible D gene (6 bases). The CDR3 is made up of 14 amino acids. The V and J ends lost 4 bases and 5 bases respectively, with 14 bases between them. Germline loops: CDR1 MNHEY, CDR2 SMNVEV (reference sequence). Here the CDR3 reads CASSSRRGGETQYF. For the CDR3, the DNA is TGTGCCAGCAGTTCACGGAGGGGCGGGGAGACCCAGTACTTC.

The chain has TRBV28 and TRBJ2-7, with D perhaps TRBD2 (5 bases). This CDR3 contains 13 residues. Per the germline V gene, CDR1 is MDHEN and CDR2 is SYDVKM. Trimming took 3 bases from V and 1 from J, leaving 7 bases between them. CDR3 nucleotides: TGTGCCAGCAGTTTTAGGGAGTCCTACGAGCAGTACTTC. It encodes CASSFRESYEQYF.

CDR3 DNA sequence: TGTGCCAGCAGCCAATTCGCGGGGGCCACTGAAGCTTTCTTT. Protein: CASSQFAGATEAFF. The chain joins TRBV14 to TRBJ1-1, with D tentatively TRBD1 (6 bases). This CDR3 comprises 14 residues. The germline gives CDR1 SGHDN, CDR2 FVKESK. The germline V and J ends were trimmed by 2 bases and 4 bases, with 11 bases remaining between them.

The table lists this clone with a few counts. The chain couples TRBV10-3 to TRBJ2-7; TRBD1 is a possible D gene (6 bases). Germline V gene data show CDR1 as ENHRY and CDR2 as SYGVKD. The CDR3 contains 13 residues. V lost 4 bases to trimming and J lost 5 bases, with 12 bases between them. The CDR3 region is CAISGGRIHEQYF. CDR3 nucleotides: TGTGCCATCAGTGGGGGGCGTATCCACGAGCAGTACTTC.